The clone carrying this TCR beta chain has just a few counts. The antigen is not known. The data belong to a study of response to subunit inactivated influenza vaccine. The study's findings and limits: Authors suggested few new T cells are recruited by each seasonal influenza vaccination.

One entry per CDR3 protein results from TCRdb running MiXCR on the RT-PCR reads. This table has hundreds of thousands of distinct CDR3 sequences, approximately 15% appearing once. Germline values: CDR1 SGHTA, CDR2 FQGNSA. The CDR3 has 17 residues. V lost 2 bases, J lost 0 bases, and 6 bases stayed unmatched. The source was PBMCs from blood, collected 11 to 12 days after vaccination. This rearrangement joins TRBV7-2 to TRBJ1-3; 8 bases are a match to TRBD1. This clonotype was sampled from a man between 50 and 59 years old who received an inactivated influenza vaccine. CDR3 nucleotide sequence: TGTGCCAGCAGCTTAACCGGGACAGGAGTCTCTGGAAACACCATATATTTT. This sequence encodes CASSLTGTGVSGNTIYF.